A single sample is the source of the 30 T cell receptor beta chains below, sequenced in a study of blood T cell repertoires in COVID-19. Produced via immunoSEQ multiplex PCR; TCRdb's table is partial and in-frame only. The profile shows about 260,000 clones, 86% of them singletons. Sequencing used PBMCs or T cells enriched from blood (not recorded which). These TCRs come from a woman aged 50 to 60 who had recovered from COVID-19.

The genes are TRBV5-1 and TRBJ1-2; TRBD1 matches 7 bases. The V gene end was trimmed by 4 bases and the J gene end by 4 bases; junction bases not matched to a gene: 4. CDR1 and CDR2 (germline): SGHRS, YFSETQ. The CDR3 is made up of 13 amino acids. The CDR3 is CASSLRQGYGYTF. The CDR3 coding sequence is TGCGCCAGCAGCCTACGACAGGGCTATGGCTACACCTTC.

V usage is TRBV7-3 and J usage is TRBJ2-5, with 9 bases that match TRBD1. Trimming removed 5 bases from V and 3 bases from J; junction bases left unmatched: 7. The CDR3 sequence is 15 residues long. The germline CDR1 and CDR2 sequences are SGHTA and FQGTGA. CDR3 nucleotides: TGTGCCAGCAGCCCATCGGGACAGGGTAAAGAGACCCAGTACTTC. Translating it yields CASSPSGQGKETQYF.

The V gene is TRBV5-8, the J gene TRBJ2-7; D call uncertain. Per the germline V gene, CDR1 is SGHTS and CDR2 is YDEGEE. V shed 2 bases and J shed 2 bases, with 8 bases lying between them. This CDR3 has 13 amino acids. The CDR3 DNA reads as TGTGCCAGCAGCTTCACAACAGCCTACGAGCAGTACTTC. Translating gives CASSFTTAYEQYF.

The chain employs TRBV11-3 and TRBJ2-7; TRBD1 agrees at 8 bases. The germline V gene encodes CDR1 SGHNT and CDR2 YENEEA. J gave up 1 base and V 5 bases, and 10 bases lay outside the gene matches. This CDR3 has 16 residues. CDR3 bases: TGTGCCAGCAGCCACGGACAGGGCAGGGGATCCTACGAGCAGTACTTC. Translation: CASSHGQGRGSYEQYF.

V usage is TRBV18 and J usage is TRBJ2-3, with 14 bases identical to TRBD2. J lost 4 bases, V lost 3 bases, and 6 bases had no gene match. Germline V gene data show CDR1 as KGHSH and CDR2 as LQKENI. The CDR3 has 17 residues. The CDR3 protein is CASSPRTSGGPADTQYF. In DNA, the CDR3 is TGTGCCAGCTCACCTCGGACTAGCGGGGGGCCGGCAGATACGCAGTATTTT.

The CDR3 DNA reads as TGTGCCAGCAGTCGGACGGTCCCGGGGACTGAAGCTTTCTTT. This translates into CASSRTVPGTEAFF. The chain joins TRBV2 to TRBJ1-1; D uncertain. Germline loops: CDR1 SNHLY, CDR2 FYNNEI. This CDR3 is built from 14 residues. With 5 bases removed from V and 5 bases from J, the gap between germline ends came to 15 bases.

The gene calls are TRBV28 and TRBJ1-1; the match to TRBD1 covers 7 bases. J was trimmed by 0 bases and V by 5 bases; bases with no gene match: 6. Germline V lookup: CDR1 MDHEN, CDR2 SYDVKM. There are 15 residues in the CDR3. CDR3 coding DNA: TGTGCCAGCAGTCCTATCGGGACAGTGAACACTGAAGCTTTCTTT. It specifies CASSPIGTVNTEAFF.

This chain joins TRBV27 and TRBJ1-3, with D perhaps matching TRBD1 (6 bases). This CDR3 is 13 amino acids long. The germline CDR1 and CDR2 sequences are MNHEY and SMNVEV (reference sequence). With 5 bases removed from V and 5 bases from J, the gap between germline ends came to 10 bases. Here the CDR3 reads CASSPGDRNTIYF. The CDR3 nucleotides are TGTGCCAGCAGTCCAGGGGATCGAAACACCATATATTTT.

CDR3 nucleotides: TGTGCCAGCAGGGGACAGGGGGACACTGAAGCTTTCTTT. Amino acids: CASRGQGDTEAFF. The chain links TRBV2 to TRBJ1-1, with TRBD1 identical over 11 bases. The V and J ends lost 6 bases and 3 bases, in that order; junction bases with no gene match: 0. Looked up from germline, CDR1 is SNHLY and CDR2 is FYNNEI. The CDR3 extends over 13 amino acids.

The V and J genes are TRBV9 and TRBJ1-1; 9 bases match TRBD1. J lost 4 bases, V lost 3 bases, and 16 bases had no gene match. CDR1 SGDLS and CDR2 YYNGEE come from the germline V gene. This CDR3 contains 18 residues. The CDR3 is CASSAKPWTGDGGTEAFF. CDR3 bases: TGTGCCAGCAGCGCAAAACCCTGGACAGGGGATGGCGGCACTGAAGCTTTCTTT. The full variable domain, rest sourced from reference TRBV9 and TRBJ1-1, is DSGVTQTPKHLITATGQRVTLRCSPRSGDLSVYWYQQSLDQGLQFLIQYYNGEERAKGNILERFSAQQFPDLHSELNLSSLELGDSALYFCASSAKPWTGDGGTEAFFGQGTRLTVV.

This CDR3 reads CAWAGQGAGNQPQHF. Written as DNA, the CDR3 is TGTGCCTGGGCGGGACAGGGGGCCGGCAATCAGCCCCAGCATTTT. The gene calls are TRBV30 and TRBJ1-5, with TRBD1 identical over 12 bases. The V gene's germline CDR1 is GTSNPN and CDR2 SVGIG (reference sequence). The CDR3 consists of 15 residues. Trimming at V came to 5 bases and at J to 2 bases, leaving 4 bases not matched to a gene.

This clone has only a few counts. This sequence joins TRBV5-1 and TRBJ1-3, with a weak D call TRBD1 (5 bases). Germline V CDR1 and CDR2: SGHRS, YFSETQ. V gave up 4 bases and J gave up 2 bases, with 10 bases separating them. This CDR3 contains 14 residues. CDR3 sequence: CASSPMTAGNTIYF. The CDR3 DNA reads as TGCGCCAGCAGCCCAATGACAGCTGGAAACACCATATATTTT.

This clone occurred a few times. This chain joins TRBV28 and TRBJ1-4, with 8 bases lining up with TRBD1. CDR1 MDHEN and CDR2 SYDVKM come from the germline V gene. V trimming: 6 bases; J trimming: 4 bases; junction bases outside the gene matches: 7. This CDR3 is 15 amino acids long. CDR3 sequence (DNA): TGTGCCAGCAGGTACAGGACAGGGAGTAATGAAAAACTGTTTTTT. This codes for CASRYRTGSNEKLFF.

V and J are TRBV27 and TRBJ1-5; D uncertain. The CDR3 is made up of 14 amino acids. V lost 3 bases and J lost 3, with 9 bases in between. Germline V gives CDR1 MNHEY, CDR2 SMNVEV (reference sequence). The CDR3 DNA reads TGTGCCAGCAGTTTGTGGCAGAACAATCAGCCCCAGCATTTT. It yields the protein CASSLWQNNQPQHF.

The CDR3 protein is CASSYTLKTSAAYEQYF. As DNA, the CDR3 is TGTGCCAGCAGTTATACCCTAAAGACTAGCGCGGCCTACGAGCAGTACTTC. The chain is built from TRBV6-2 or TRBV6-3 and TRBJ2-7; 8 bases agree with TRBD2. J was trimmed by 2 bases and V by 3 bases; bases with no gene match: 12. The germline V gene encodes CDR1 MNHEY and CDR2 SVGEGT. The CDR3 length is 17 residues.

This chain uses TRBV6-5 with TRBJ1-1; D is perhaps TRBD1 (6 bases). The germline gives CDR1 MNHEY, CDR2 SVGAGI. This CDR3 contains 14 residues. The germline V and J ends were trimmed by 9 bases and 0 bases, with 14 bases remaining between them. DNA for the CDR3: TGTGCCAGTCACAGGGAAGAAGTGAACACTGAAGCTTTCTTT. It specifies CASHREEVNTEAFF.

Here the CDR3 DNA reads TGTGCCAGCAGCCCACAGGGGGGGCTCAACAATGAGCAGTTCTTC. Its translation: CASSPQGGLNNEQFF. This chain links TRBV7-9 with TRBJ2-1; tentatively, D is TRBD1 (8 bases). This CDR3 comprises 15 residues. The germline gives CDR1 SEHNR, CDR2 FQNEAQ (reference sequence). Deletions cut 5 bases from V and 5 bases from J, with 16 bases between.

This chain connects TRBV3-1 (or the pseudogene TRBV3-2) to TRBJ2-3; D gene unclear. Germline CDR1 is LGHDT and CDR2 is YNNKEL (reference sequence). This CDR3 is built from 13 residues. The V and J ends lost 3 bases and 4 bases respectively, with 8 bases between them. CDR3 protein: CASSHQLPDTQYF. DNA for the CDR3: TGTGCCAGCAGCCACCAACTTCCAGATACGCAGTATTTT.

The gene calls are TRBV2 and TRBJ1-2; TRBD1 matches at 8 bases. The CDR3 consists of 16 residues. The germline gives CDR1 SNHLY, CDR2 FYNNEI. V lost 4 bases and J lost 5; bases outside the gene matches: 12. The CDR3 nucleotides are TGTGCCAGCAGTGTTCACAAGGGGACAGGCATATATGGCTACACCTTC. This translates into CASSVHKGTGIYGYTF.

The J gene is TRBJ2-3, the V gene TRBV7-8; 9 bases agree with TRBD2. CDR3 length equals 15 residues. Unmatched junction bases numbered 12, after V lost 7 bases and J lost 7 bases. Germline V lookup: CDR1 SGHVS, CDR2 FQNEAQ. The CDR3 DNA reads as TGTGCCAGCACCACGGGGCGGGGGGGCAGGAATACGCAGTATTTT. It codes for CASTTGRGGRNTQYF.

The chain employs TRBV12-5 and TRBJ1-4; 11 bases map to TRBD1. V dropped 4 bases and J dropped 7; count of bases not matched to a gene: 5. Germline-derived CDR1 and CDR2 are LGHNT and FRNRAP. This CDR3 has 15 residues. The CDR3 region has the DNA TGTGCTAGTGGTTCACCGGGACAGGGGGGTGAAAAACTGTTTTTT. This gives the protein CASGSPGQGGEKLFF.

CDR3 residues: CASSLAPSGLAGRADTQYF. The CDR3 DNA sequence: TGTGCCAGCAGCTTAGCCCCTTCTGGACTAGCGGGGAGGGCAGATACGCAGTATTTT. The chain uses TRBV7-2 and TRBJ2-3, with 12 positions matching TRBD2. Germline CDR1 and CDR2: SGHTA and FQGNSA. CDR3 length: 19 residues. Germline trimming cut 0 bases from V and 4 bases from J; bases unmatched to any gene: 11.

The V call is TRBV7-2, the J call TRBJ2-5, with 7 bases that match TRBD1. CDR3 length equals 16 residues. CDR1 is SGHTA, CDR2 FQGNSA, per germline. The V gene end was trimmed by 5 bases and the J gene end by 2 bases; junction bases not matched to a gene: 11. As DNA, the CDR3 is TGTGCCAGCAGCCAAAGGACAGGCGCTAGGCAAGAGACCCAGTACTTC. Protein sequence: CASSQRTGARQETQYF.

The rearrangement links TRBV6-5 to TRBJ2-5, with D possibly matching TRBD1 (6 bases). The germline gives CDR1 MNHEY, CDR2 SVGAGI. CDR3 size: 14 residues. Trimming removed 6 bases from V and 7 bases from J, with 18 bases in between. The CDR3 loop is CASSAIGGVVTQYF. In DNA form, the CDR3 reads TGTGCCAGCAGCGCTATAGGGGGAGTGGTGACCCAGTACTTC.

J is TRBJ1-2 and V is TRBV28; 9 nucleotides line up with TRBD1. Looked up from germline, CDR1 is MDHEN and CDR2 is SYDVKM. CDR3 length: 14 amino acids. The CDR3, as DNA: TGTGCTCACGAAGGACAGGGGAACCTCCATGGCTACACCTTC. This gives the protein CAHEGQGNLHGYTF.

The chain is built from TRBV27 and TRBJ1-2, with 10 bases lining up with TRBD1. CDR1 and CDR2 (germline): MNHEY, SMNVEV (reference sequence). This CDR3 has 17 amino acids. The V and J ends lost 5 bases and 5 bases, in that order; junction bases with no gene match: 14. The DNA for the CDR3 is TGTGCCAGCAGTCCGCGGACAGGGGGATGGATAAGTTATGGCTACACCTTC. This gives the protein CASSPRTGGWISYGYTF.

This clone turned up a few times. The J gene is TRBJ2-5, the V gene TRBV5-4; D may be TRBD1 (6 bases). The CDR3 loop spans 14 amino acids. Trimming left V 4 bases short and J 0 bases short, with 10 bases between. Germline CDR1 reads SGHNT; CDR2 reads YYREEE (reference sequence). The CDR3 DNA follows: TGTGCCAGCAGCCTCGGACAGTACCAAGAGACCCAGTACTTC. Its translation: CASSLGQYQETQYF.

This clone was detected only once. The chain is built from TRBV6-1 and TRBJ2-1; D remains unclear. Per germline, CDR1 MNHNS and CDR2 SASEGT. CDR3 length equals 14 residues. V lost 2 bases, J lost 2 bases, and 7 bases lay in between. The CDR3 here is CASSELQAYNEQFF. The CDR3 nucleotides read TGTGCCAGCAGTGAATTACAAGCCTACAATGAGCAGTTCTTC.

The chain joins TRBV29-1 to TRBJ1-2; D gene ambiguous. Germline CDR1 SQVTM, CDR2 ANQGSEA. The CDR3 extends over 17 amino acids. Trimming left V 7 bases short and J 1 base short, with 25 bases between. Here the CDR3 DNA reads TGCAGCGCTGGACTGGGCCAAATTGGGAAGCTTAACTATGGCTACACCTTC. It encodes CSAGLGQIGKLNYGYTF. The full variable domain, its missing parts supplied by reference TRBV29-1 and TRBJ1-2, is SAVISQKPSRDICQRGTSLTIQCQVDSQVTMMFWYRQQPGQSLTLIATANQGSEATYESGFVIDKFPISRPNLTFSTLTVSNMSPEDSSIYLCSAGLGQIGKLNYGYTFGSGTRLTVV.

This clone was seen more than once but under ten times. CDR3: CASSIGLQGVKDYTF. The CDR3 coding sequence is TGTGCCAGTAGTATCGGCCTACAGGGGGTTAAGGACTACACCTTC. This sequence joins TRBV19 and TRBJ1-2; 8 nucleotides align to TRBD1. This CDR3 contains 15 residues. V lost 3 bases to trimming and J lost 10 bases; unmatched junction nucleotides: 13. CDR1 is LNHDA and CDR2 is SQIVND in the germline V gene (reference sequence).